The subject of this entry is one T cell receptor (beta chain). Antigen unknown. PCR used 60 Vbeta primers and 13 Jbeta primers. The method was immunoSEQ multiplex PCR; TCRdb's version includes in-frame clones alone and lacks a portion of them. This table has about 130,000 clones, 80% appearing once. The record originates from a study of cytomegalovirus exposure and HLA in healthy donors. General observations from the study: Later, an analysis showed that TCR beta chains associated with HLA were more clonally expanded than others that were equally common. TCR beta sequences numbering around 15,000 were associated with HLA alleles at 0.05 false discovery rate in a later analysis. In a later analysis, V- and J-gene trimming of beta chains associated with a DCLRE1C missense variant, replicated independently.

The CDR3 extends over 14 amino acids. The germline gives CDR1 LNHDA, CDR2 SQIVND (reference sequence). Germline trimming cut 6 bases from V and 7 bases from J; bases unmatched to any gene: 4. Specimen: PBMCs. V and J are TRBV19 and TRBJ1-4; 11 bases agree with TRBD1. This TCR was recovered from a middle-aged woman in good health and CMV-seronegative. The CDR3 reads CASRRTGGSEKLFF. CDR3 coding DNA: TGTGCCAGTAGACGGACAGGGGGCTCTGAAAAACTGTTTTTT. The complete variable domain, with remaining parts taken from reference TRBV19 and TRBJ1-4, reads DGGITQSPKYLFRKEGQNVTLSCEQNLNHDAMYWYRQDPGQGLRLIYYSQIVNDFQKGDIAEGYSVSREKKESFPLTVTSAQKNPTAFYLCASRRTGGSEKLFFGSGTQLSVL.